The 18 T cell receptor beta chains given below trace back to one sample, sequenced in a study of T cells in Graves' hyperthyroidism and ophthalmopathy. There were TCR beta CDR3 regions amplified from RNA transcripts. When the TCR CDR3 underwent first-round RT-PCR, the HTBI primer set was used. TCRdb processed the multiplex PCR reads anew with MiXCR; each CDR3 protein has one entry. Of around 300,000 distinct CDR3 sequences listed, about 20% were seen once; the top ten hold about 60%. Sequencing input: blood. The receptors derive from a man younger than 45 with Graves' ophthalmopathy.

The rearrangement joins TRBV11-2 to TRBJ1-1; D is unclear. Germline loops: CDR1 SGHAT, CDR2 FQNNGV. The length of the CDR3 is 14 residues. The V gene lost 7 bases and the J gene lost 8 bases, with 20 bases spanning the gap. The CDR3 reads CASTTARASMEAFF. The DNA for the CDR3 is TGTGCCAGCACCACAGCCCGGGCCTCCATGGAAGCTTTCTTT.

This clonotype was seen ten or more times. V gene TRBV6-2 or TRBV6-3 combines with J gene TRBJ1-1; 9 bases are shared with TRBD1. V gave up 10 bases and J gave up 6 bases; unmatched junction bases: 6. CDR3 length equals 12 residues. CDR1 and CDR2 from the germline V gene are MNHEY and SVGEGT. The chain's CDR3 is CATRQGGAEAFF. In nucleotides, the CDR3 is TGTGCCACCAGACAGGGGGGAGCTGAAGCTTTCTTT.

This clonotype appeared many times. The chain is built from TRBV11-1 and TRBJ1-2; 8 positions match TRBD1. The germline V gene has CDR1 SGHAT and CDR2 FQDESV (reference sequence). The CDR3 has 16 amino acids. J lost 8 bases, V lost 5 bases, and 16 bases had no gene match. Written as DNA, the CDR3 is TGTGCCAGCAGCGCCACGAGGGCAGGGGGCGCGGAGGGCTACACCTTC. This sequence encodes CASSATRAGGAEGYTF.

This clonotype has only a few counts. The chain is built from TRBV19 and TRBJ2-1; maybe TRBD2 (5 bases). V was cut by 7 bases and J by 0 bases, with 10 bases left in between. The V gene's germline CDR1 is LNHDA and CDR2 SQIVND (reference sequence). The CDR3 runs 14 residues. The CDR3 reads CASTAGSSYNEQFF. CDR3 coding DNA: TGTGCCAGTACGGCGGGTAGCTCCTACAATGAGCAGTTCTTC.

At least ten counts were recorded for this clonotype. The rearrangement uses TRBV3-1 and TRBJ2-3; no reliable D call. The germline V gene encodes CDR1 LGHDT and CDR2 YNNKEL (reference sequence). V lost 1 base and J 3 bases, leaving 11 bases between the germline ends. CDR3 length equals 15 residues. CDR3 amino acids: CASSQGVRRTDTQYF. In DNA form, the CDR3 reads TGTGCCAGCAGCCAAGGCGTCAGGCGGACAGATACGCAGTATTTT.

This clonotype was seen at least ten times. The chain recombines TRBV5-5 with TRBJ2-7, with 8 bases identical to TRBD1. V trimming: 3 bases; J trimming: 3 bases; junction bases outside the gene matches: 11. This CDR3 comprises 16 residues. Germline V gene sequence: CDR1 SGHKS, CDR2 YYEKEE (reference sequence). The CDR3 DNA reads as TGTGCCAGCAGCTCTACCGCTACAGGGGGTCGCTACGAGCAGTACTTC. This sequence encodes CASSSTATGGRYEQYF.

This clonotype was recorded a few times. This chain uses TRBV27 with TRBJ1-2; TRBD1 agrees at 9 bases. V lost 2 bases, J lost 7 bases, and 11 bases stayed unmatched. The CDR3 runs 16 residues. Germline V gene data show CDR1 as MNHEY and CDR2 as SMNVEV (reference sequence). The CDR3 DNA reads TGTGCCAGCAGTTTAGTCGACAGGGGGATAGGTTCTGGCTACACCTTC. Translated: CASSLVDRGIGSGYTF.

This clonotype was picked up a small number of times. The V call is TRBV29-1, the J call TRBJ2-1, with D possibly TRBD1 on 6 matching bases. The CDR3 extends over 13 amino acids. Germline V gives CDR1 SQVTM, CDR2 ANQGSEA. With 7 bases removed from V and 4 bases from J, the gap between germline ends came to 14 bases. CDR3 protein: CSGDNREYNEQFF. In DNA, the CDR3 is TGCAGCGGGGACAACAGGGAGTACAATGAGCAGTTCTTC.

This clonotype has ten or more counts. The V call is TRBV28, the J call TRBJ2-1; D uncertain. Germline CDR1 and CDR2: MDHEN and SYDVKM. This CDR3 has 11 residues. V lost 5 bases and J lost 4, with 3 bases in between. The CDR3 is CASSRYNEQFF. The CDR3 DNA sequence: TGTGCCAGCAGTCGGTACAATGAGCAGTTCTTC.

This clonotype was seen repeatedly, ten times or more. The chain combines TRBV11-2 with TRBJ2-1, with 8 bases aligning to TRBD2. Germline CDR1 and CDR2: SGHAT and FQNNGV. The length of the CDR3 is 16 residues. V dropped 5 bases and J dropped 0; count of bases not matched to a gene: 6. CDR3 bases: TGTGCCAGCAGCCGGACTAGCAGAACCTCCTACAATGAGCAGTTCTTC. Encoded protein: CASSRTSRTSYNEQFF.

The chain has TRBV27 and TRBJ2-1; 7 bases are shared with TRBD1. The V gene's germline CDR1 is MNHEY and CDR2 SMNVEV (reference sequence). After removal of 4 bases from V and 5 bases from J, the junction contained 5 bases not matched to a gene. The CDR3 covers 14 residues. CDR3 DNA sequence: TGTGCCAGCAGTTATAGGGACAGCAACAATGAGCAGTTCTTC. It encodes CASSYRDSNNEQFF.

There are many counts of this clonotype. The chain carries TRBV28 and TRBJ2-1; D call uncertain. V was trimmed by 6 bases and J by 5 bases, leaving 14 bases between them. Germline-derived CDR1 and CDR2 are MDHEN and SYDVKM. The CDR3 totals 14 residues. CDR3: CASRVAGTDNEQFF. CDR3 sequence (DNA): TGTGCCAGCAGAGTGGCAGGAACGGACAATGAGCAGTTCTTC.

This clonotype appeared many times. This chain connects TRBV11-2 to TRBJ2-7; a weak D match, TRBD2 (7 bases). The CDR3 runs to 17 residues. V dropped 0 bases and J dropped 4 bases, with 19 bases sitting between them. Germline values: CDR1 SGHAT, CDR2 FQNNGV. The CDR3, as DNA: TGTGCCAGCAGCTTAGAACGGGGGGCCAGGGGAAAATACGAGCAGTACTTC. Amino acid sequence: CASSLERGARGKYEQYF.

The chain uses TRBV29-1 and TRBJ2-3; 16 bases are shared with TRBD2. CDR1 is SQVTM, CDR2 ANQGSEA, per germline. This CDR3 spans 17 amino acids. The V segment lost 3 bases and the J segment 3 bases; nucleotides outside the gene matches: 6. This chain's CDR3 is CSVEGLAGGTYTDTQYF. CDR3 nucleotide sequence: TGCAGCGTTGAGGGACTAGCGGGAGGGACATATACAGATACGCAGTATTTT.

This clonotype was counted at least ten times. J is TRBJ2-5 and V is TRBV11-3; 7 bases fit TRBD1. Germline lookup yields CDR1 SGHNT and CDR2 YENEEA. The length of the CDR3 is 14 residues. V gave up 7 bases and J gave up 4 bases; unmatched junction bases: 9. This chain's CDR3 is CASTPTRDRETQYF. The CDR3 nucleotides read TGTGCCAGCACCCCCACCCGGGACAGAGAGACCCAGTACTTC.

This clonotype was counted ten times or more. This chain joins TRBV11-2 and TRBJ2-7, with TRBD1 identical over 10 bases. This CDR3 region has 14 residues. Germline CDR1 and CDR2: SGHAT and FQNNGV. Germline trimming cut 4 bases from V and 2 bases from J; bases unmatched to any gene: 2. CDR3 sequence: CASSSGTGAYEQYF. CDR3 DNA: TGTGCCAGCAGCTCCGGGACAGGGGCCTACGAGCAGTACTTC.

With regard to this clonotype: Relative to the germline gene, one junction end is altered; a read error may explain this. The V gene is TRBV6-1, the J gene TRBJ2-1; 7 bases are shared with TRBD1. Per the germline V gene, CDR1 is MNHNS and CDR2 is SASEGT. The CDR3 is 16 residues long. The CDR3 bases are TGTGCCAGCAGTCAACTCAGGGGGAGCTCCTACAATGAGCAGTCCTTC. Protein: CASSQLRGSSYNEQSF.

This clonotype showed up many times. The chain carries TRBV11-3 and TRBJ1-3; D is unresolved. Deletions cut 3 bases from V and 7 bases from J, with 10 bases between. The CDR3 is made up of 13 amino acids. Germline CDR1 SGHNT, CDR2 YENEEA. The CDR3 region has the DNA TGTGCCAGCAGCTTTGGGAGCCTCAACACCATATATTTT. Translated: CASSFGSLNTIYF.